Listed here are 5 T cell receptor beta chains from one sample, sequenced in a study of CD4 and CD8 cells across lung adenocarcinoma regions. MiXCR was run by TCRdb on the PCR reads, yielding one entry per CDR3 protein. The repertoire holds about 7,700 distinct CDR3 sequences, with around 50% as singletons. Material for sequencing was CD8+ T cells from the center of a lung tumor. The receptors here all came from a female donor with lung adenocarcinoma. The CD4 and CD8 labels of this study may be unreliable.

The chain joins TRBV7-8 to TRBJ2-1; D is undetermined. The CDR3 totals 16 residues. Germline loops: CDR1 SGHVS, CDR2 FQNEAQ. The V gene lost 7 bases and the J gene lost 0 bases, with 16 bases spanning the gap. The CDR3 DNA sequence: TGTGCCAGCACCCCCGTGGGAACGAGCTCCTACAATGAGCAGTTCTTC. This codes for CASTPVGTSSYNEQFF.

V gene TRBV3-1 combines with J gene TRBJ2-1; a possible D gene is TRBD1 (5 bases). This CDR3 is built from 13 residues. Germline-derived CDR1 and CDR2 are LGHDT and YNNKEL (reference sequence). Between the trimmed V and J ends, which lost 2 bases and 8 bases, there was a span of 10 bases. CDR3 bases: TGTGCCAGCAGCCAATTATGGGGCGATGAGCAGTTCTTC. Translation gives CASSQLWGDEQFF.

This clonotype is medium-sized (0.01 to 0.1%). The V call is TRBV6-6, the J call TRBJ2-1; 7 bases are shared with TRBD2. The DNA end favors TRBJ2-7, so the J call may be wrong. Per germline, CDR1 MNHNY and CDR2 SVGAGI (reference sequence). This CDR3 spans 13 amino acids. CDR3 region: CASRGTTDNEQYF. The CDR3 DNA follows: TGTGCCAGCAGGGGGACTACCGACAATGAGCAGTACTTC.

This rearrangement joins TRBV11-1 to TRBJ2-5; 9 bases are a match to TRBD2. V shed 6 bases, J shed 10 bases, and the junction held 6 bases outside the gene matches. CDR1 is SGHAT, CDR2 FQDESV, per germline (reference sequence). This CDR3 comprises 12 residues. CDR3 region: CASSYNSGGQYF. In DNA form, the CDR3 reads TGTGCCAGCAGTTACAATAGCGGGGGCCAGTACTTC. Using reference TRBV11-1 and TRBJ2-5 for the parts outside the CDR3, the full variable domain is EAEVAQSPRYKITEKSQAVAFWCDPISGHATLYWYRQILGQGPELLVQFQDESVVDDSQLPKDRFSAERLKGVDSTLKIQPAELGDSAMYLCASSYNSGGQYFGPGTRLLVL.

This clonotype was found many times. The chain has TRBV6-1 and TRBJ1-5; D is possibly TRBD1 (6 bases). V lost 6 bases, J lost 1 base, and 16 bases lay in between. Germline V CDR1 and CDR2: MNHNS, SASEGT. CDR3 size: 16 residues. The CDR3 region has the DNA TGTGCCAGCAGGGTAACTGGGACACCCAGCAATCAGCCCCAGCATTTT. Encoded protein: CASRVTGTPSNQPQHF.